Included here is one T cell receptor beta chain sequence, with context. Its antigen is undetermined. TCRdb re-called the 5' RACE reads through MiXCR, storing one row per CDR3 protein. Of some 200,000 distinct CDR3 sequences in the sample, roughly 12% are singletons; the top ten hold about 15%. The sample belongs to a study of CD8 T cells in ankylosing spondylitis. Study outcomes and limitations: A TCR beta motif made of eight highly homologous variants seemed typical of ankylosing spondylitis blood. The disease-linked clones had a CD8+ phenotype and low blood frequencies. In synovial fluid and blood from reactive arthritis, some motif variants were previously reported.

Germline loops: CDR1 SNHLY, CDR2 FYNNEI. The germline V and J ends were trimmed by 1 base and 1 base, with 15 bases remaining between them. The CDR3 extends over 17 amino acids. This sequence was found in a male donor with ankylosing spondylitis or in good health (not recorded which). The J gene is TRBJ2-3, the V gene TRBV2; a weak D match, TRBD2 (6 bases). The sequenced sample consisted of blood, either unsorted or a sorted T cell fraction (not recorded which). CDR3: CASSEDPLAFRTDTQYF. As DNA, the CDR3 is TGTGCCAGCAGTGAAGACCCCCTAGCGTTCCGCACAGATACGCAGTATTTT. The full variable domain, its missing parts supplied by reference TRBV2 and TRBJ2-3, is EPEVTQTPSHQVTQMGQEVILRCVPISNHLYFYWYRQILGQKVEFLVSFYNNEISEKSEIFDDQFSVERPDGSNFTLKIRSTKLEDSAMYFCASSEDPLAFRTDTQYFGPGTRLTVL.